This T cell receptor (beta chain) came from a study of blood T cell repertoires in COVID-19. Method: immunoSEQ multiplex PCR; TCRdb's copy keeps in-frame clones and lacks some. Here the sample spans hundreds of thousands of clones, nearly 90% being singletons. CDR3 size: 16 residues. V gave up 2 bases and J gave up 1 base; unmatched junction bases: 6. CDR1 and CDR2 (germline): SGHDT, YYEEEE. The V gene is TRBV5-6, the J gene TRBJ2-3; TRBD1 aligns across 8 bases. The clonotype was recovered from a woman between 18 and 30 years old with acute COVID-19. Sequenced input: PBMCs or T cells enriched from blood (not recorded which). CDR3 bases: TGTGCCAGCAGCTTAAGACGGACAGGGCGCACAGATACGCAGTATTTT. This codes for CASSLRRTGRTDTQYF.